The 2 T cell receptor beta chains below all came from one sample that was sequenced in a study of response to subunit inactivated influenza vaccine. TCRdb itself ran the RT-PCR reads through MiXCR, one entry per CDR3 protein. The table has under 550,000 distinct CDR3 sequences, around 7.7% seen once; the top ten hold less than 15%. The sample here was PBMCs from blood, taken roughly 24 months after vaccination. The receptor source for this set is a man between 50 and 75 years old who received an inactivated influenza vaccine.

This clonotype was counted many times. The chain employs TRBV10-3 and TRBJ2-7, with D tentatively TRBD2 (7 bases). CDR1 is ENHRY and CDR2 is SYGVKD in the germline V gene. The CDR3 totals 18 residues. Trimming shortened V by 2 bases and J by 2 bases, and 22 bases separated the two germline ends. CDR3 protein: CAISEREGERTFPYEQYF. CDR3 sequence (DNA): TGTGCCATCAGTGAGAGGGAGGGGGAGAGGACTTTTCCCTACGAGCAGTACTTC.

This clonotype was recorded at least ten times. J is TRBJ1-3 and V is TRBV29-1; no definite D call. The V and J ends lost 3 bases and 2 bases respectively, with 11 bases between them. CDR1 is SQVTM, CDR2 ANQGSEA, per germline. CDR3 length equals 14 residues. CDR3 coding DNA: TGCAGCGTTGATGTTATGGCAGCTGGAAACACCATATATTTT. Its translation is CSVDVMAAGNTIYF.